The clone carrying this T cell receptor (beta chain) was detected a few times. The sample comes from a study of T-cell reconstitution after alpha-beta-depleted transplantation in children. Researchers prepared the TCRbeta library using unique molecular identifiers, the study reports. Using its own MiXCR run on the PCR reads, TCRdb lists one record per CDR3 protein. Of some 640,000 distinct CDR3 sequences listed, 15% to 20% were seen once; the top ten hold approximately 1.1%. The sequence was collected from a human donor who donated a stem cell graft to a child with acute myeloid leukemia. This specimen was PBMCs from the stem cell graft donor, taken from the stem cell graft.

CDR3 nucleotide sequence: TGTGCCAGCAGCGGTGAGAGGGGGGGGCCGGTTCTGGAGACCCAGTACTTC. Translation gives CASSGERGGPVLETQYF. The chain is built from TRBV9 and TRBJ2-5, with a weak D call TRBD2 (7 bases). Germline-derived CDR1 and CDR2 are SGDLS and YYNGEE. CDR3 length: 17 amino acids. V was shortened by 3 bases and J by 5 bases, with 23 bases between the two germline ends.